The 7 T cell receptor beta chains below all came from one sample that was sequenced in a study of blood T cell repertoires in COVID-19. Libraries were prepared by immunoSEQ multiplex PCR; TCRdb keeps only in-frame clonotypes and omits some of them. The sample has some 200,000 clones; around four fifths are singletons. Sample: peripheral blood. Source of these receptors: a woman aged 55-70 years who had recovered from COVID-19.

CDR3 in DNA: TGTGCCAGCAGCGTAGGTCCAGCGGGGGATCAAGAGACCCAGTACTTC. Translated: CASSVGPAGDQETQYF. The V call is TRBV9, the J call TRBJ2-5; 8 bases line up with TRBD2. V shed 0 bases and J 2 bases; nucleotides not matched to a gene: 6. The CDR3 sequence is 16 residues long. CDR1 and CDR2 from the germline V gene are SGDLS and YYNGEE.

This clone was observed a single time. The chain carries TRBV5-4 and TRBJ2-7, with TRBD1 identical over 9 bases. With 3 bases clipped from V and 4 bases from J, the junction kept 5 bases outside the gene matches. From germline, CDR1 is SGHNT and CDR2 YYREEE (reference sequence). The length of the CDR3 is 14 residues. As DNA, the CDR3 is TGTGCCAGCAGCTCGGGACAGGGATCGTACGAGCAGTACTTC. Protein: CASSSGQGSYEQYF.

The chain is built from TRBV19 and TRBJ2-7, with 9 bases matching TRBD1. The V segment lost 6 bases and the J segment 6 bases; nucleotides outside the gene matches: 15. This CDR3 comprises 16 residues. Per germline, CDR1 LNHDA and CDR2 SQIVND (reference sequence). The CDR3 protein is CASRPRNPGQGGEQYF. The CDR3 DNA is TGTGCCAGTAGGCCAAGAAACCCGGGACAGGGCGGCGAGCAGTACTTC.

J is TRBJ2-3 and V is TRBV29-1, with 7 bases aligning to TRBD1. The J segment lost 4 bases and the V segment lost 1 base, leaving 11 bases of the junction unmatched. The CDR3 sequence is 16 residues long. Germline V gene sequence: CDR1 SQVTM, CDR2 ANQGSEA. For the CDR3, the DNA is TGCAGCGTTGAAGCCCCTAGGGGGCGGCGGGCAGATACGCAGTATTTT. Amino acid sequence: CSVEAPRGRRADTQYF.

The gene calls are TRBV30 and TRBJ2-5; 8 nucleotides match TRBD2. CDR1 and CDR2 (germline): GTSNPN, SVGIG (reference sequence). The CDR3 totals 15 residues. The J segment lost 5 bases and the V segment lost 0 bases, leaving 8 bases of the junction unmatched. The CDR3 here is CAWSVVPGGPETQYF. The CDR3 DNA follows: TGTGCCTGGAGTGTTGTGCCGGGGGGGCCGGAGACCCAGTACTTC.

The chain employs TRBV21-1 and TRBJ2-2; the D call of TRBD2 is as the table states it, not checked on the DNA. TRBV21-1 is marked as a pseudogene. This CDR3 has 17 residues. This CDR3 is CASSKQTSSQGTGELFF. CDR3 nucleotides: TGTGCCAGCAGCAAGCAAACTAGCTCACAAGGGACCGGGGAGCTGTTTTTT.

The chain recombines TRBV10-3 with TRBJ1-1; no reliable D call. This CDR3 is 12 amino acids long. Germline V gives CDR1 ENHRY, CDR2 SYGVKD. V shed 0 bases and J shed 4 bases, with 3 bases lying between them. The CDR3 region has the DNA TGTGCCATCAGTGAGTCGAGCACTGAAGCTTTCTTT. It yields the protein CAISESSTEAFF.